A single sample is the source of the 17 T cell receptor beta chains below, sequenced in a study of high-grade serous ovarian cancer treatment subgroups. Tumor samples were obtained before definitive surgery or chemotherapy. TCRdb's table, derived via immunoSEQ multiplex PCR, lists solely in-frame clones and lacks some. The sample has some 40,000 clones; about 80% are singletons. Specimen: tumor tissue. These TCRs come from a human donor with high-grade serous ovarian cancer.

This clone showed up just a few times. The CDR3 DNA follows: TGTGCCAGCAGCTTGGCCTCCATGAACACTGAAGCTTTCTTT. Protein: CASSLASMNTEAFF. The rearrangement links TRBV5-5 to TRBJ1-1; no definite D call. V was shortened by 0 bases and J by 0 bases, with 6 bases between the two germline ends. The CDR3 consists of 14 residues. Germline CDR1 and CDR2: SGHKS and YYEKEE (reference sequence).

The chain has TRBV5-1 and TRBJ2-7; 10 bases are a match to TRBD1. V dropped 0 bases and J dropped 3; count of bases not matched to a gene: 6. This CDR3 is built from 16 residues. Germline V gene sequence: CDR1 SGHRS, CDR2 YFSETQ. CDR3 region: CASSLAGQGSGYEQYF. CDR3 DNA: TGCGCCAGCAGCTTGGCGGGACAGGGGTCCGGCTACGAGCAGTACTTC. Full variable domain (missing parts from reference TRBV5-1 and TRBJ2-7): KAGVTQTPRYLIKTRGQQVTLSCSPISGHRSVSWYQQTPGQGLQFLFEYFSETQRNKGNFPGRFSGRQFSNSRSEMNVSTLELGDSALYLCASSLAGQGSGYEQYFGPGTRLTVT.

This chain uses TRBV27 with TRBJ2-3, with D unresolved. The germline gives CDR1 MNHEY, CDR2 SMNVEV (reference sequence). The CDR3 length is 10 residues. Trimming cost V 10 bases and J 1 base, with 3 bases left between them. CDR3 sequence: CAIRTDTQYF. The DNA of the CDR3 is TGTGCCATCCGCACAGATACGCAGTATTTT.

The chain employs TRBV29-1 and TRBJ1-2; D uncertain. This CDR3 comprises 13 residues. Germline loops: CDR1 SQVTM, CDR2 ANQGSEA. Trimming cost V 5 bases and J 8 bases, with 18 bases left between them. CDR3 region: CSVLPLTWKGYTF. The DNA of the CDR3 is TGCAGCGTTCTGCCGCTGACGTGGAAGGGCTACACCTTC.

A few counts support this clone. The chain is built from TRBV5-6 and TRBJ2-7; no clear D gene. Germline assignment: CDR1 SGHDT and CDR2 YYEEEE. Trimming pared 3 bases from V and 5 bases from J, leaving 9 bases between. The CDR3 runs to 12 residues. CDR3 coding DNA: TGTGCCAGCAGCTCGGGCATCGACGAGCAGTACTTC. Residues: CASSSGIDEQYF.

This clone was picked up a small number of times. This chain joins TRBV27 and TRBJ1-4; D may be TRBD1 (5 bases). Germline CDR1 is MNHEY and CDR2 is SMNVEV (reference sequence). The CDR3 runs to 14 residues. The V and J ends lost 10 bases and 7 bases respectively, with 19 bases between them. CDR3 region: CATRDSGRGEKLFF. The CDR3 DNA reads as TGTGCCACCAGGGATTCAGGGAGGGGTGAAAAACTGTTTTTT.

The chain employs TRBV19 and TRBJ2-1; D is unresolved. This CDR3 contains 16 residues. Germline values: CDR1 LNHDA, CDR2 SQIVND (reference sequence). Between the trimmed V and J ends, which lost 0 bases and 0 bases, there was a span of 9 bases. The CDR3 loop is CASSIEGRPSYNEQFF. The CDR3 nucleotides are TGTGCCAGTAGTATAGAGGGCAGGCCCTCCTACAATGAGCAGTTCTTC.

The chain joins TRBV18 to TRBJ2-1; a possible D gene is TRBD2 (6 bases). CDR3 length: 12 residues. The V end lost 8 bases, the J end lost 6 bases, and 11 bases lay between the germline ends. Germline CDR1 KGHSH, CDR2 LQKENI. The CDR3 sequence is CASAGGTNEQFF. For the CDR3, the DNA is TGTGCCAGCGCCGGCGGGACCAATGAGCAGTTCTTC.

This rearrangement joins TRBV7-2 to TRBJ1-4; D possibly corresponds to TRBD1 (6 bases). The V gene lost 5 bases and the J gene lost 0 bases, with 13 bases spanning the gap. Germline assignment: CDR1 SGHTA and CDR2 FQGNSA. The CDR3 runs 16 residues. This CDR3 reads CASSLRGGATNEKLFF. CDR3 coding DNA: TGTGCCAGCAGCCTCCGGGGGGGCGCAACTAATGAAAAACTGTTTTTT.

This clone was seen a single time. The chain recombines TRBV7-2 with TRBJ2-1; the D gene is possibly TRBD2 (6 bases). The CDR3 contains 16 residues. Trimming shortened V by 4 bases and J by 4 bases, and 17 bases separated the two germline ends. The germline V gene has CDR1 SGHTA and CDR2 FQGNSA. Here the CDR3 reads CASSSGTLRSYNEQFF. The CDR3 DNA reads TGTGCCAGCAGCTCCGGGACTCTCCGAAGTTACAATGAGCAGTTCTTC.

The chain couples TRBV6-6 to TRBJ2-1, with 7 positions matching TRBD2. The CDR3 runs to 16 residues. Germline assignment: CDR1 MNHNY and CDR2 SVGAGI (reference sequence). With 6 bases clipped from V and 3 bases from J, the junction kept 11 bases outside the gene matches. CDR3 loop: CASSRRSSGDYNEQFF. The CDR3 bases are TGTGCCAGCAGCCGCCGGTCTAGCGGAGACTACAATGAGCAGTTCTTC.

The rearrangement joins TRBV29-1 to TRBJ2-1, with a possible D match to TRBD2 (5 bases). Germline V gives CDR1 SQVTM, CDR2 ANQGSEA. This CDR3 is built from 16 residues. The V end lost 5 bases, the J end lost 3 bases, and 20 bases lay between the germline ends. The CDR3 sequence is CSVRAREKRIYNEQFF. In DNA, the CDR3 is TGCAGCGTTAGGGCAAGGGAGAAGCGGATCTACAATGAGCAGTTCTTC.

The V and J genes are TRBV28 and TRBJ1-1; the D is unclear. CDR1 MDHEN and CDR2 SYDVKM come from the germline V gene. The CDR3 runs 14 residues. Trimming removed 4 bases at V and 1 base at J, with 10 bases between. DNA of the CDR3: TGTGCCAGCAGTTCTCCCGGGAGGAACACTGAAGCTTTCTTT. Translated, it gives CASSSPGRNTEAFF.

The chain combines TRBV7-9 with TRBJ2-3; D unresolved. Germline lookup yields CDR1 SEHNR and CDR2 FQNEAQ (reference sequence). The CDR3 runs to 11 residues. The V end lost 9 bases, the J end lost 6 bases, and 10 bases lay between the germline ends. CDR3 bases: TGTGCCAGTACCGTAGGGGATACGCAGTATTTT. This codes for CASTVGDTQYF.

The rearrangement uses TRBV11-1 and TRBJ2-2, with 7 bases aligning to TRBD2. Trimming cost V 10 bases and J 0 bases; bases outside gene matches: 14. The CDR3 runs to 17 residues. CDR1 is SGHAT and CDR2 is FQDESV in the germline V gene (reference sequence). CDR3 nucleotides: TGTGCCACCTCTCTTAGTCCTAGCGGAACGAACACCGGGGAGCTGTTTTTT. Protein sequence: CATSLSPSGTNTGELFF.

The V gene is TRBV19, the J gene TRBJ1-1, with no clear D. This CDR3 is built from 13 residues. Trimming removed 1 base from V and 4 bases from J, with 7 bases in between. Germline CDR1 and CDR2: LNHDA and SQIVND (reference sequence). In DNA, the CDR3 is TGTGCCAGTAGTATAGCCGAAGGCACTGAAGCTTTCTTT. Amino acids: CASSIAEGTEAFF.

The chain carries TRBV7-9 and TRBJ2-7; D gene ambiguous. The CDR3 consists of 13 residues. The germline CDR1 and CDR2 sequences are SEHNR and FQNEAQ (reference sequence). Trimming pared 2 bases from V and 2 bases from J, leaving 7 bases between. This CDR3 reads CASSLPGTYEQYF. The CDR3 bases are TGTGCCAGCAGCTTACCAGGCACCTACGAGCAGTACTTC.